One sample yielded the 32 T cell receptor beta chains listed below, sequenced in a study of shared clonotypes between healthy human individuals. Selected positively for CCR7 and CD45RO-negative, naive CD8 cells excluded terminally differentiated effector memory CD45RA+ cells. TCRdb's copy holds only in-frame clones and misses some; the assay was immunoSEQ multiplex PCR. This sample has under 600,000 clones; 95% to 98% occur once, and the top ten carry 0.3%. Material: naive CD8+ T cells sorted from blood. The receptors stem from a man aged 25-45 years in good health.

The DNA for the CDR3 is TGTGCCAGCAGCCTAGGGACAGATTTCTACGAGCAGTACTTC. Its translation is CASSLGTDFYEQYF. The rearrangement links TRBV7-6 to TRBJ2-7; 7 nucleotides match TRBD1. The CDR3 consists of 14 residues. Germline trimming cut 5 bases from V and 3 bases from J; bases unmatched to any gene: 7. Germline assignment: CDR1 SGHVS and CDR2 FNYEAQ.

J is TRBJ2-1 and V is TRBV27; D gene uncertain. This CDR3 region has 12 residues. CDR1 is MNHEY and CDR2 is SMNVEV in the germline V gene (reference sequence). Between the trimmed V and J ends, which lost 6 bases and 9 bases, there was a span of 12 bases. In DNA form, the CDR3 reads TGTGCCAGCAGCTTCGGGTTGAGTGAGCAGTTCTTC. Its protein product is CASSFGLSEQFF.

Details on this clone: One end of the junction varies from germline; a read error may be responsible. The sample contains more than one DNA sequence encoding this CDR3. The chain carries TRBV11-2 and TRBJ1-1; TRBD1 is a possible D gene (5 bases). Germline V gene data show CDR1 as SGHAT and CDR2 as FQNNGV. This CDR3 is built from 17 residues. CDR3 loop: CASSLVYAGEMNTEAFF. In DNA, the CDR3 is TGTGCCAGCAGTTTAGTATACGCGGGGGAGATGAACACTGAAGCTTTCTTT.

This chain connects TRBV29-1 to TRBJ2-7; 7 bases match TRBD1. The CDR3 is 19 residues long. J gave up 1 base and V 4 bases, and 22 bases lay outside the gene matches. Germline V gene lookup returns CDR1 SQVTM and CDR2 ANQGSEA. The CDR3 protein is CSVVAPFTGQETVSYEQYF. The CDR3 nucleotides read TGCAGCGTTGTTGCCCCTTTTACTGGACAGGAGACTGTTTCCTACGAGCAGTACTTC.

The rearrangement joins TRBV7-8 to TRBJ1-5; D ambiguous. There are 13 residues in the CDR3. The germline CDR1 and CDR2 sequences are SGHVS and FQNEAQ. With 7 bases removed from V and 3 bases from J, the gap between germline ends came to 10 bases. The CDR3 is CASTREDNQPQHF. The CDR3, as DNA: TGTGCCAGCACACGGGAAGACAATCAGCCCCAGCATTTT.

The CDR3 protein is CASSREGYRYEQYF. In DNA, the CDR3 is TGTGCCAGCAGCCGCGAGGGGTACCGGTACGAGCAGTACTTC. This chain uses TRBV7-8 with TRBJ2-7; D is tentatively TRBD1 or TRBD2 (5 bases each). Germline loops: CDR1 SGHVS, CDR2 FQNEAQ. V was clipped by 5 bases and J by 4 bases, with 15 bases between them. This CDR3 region has 14 residues.

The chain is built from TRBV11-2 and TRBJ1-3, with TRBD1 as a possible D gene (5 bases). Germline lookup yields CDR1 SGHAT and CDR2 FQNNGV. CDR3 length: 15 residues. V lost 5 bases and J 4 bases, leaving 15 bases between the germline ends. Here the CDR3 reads CASSPRLGEGNTIYF. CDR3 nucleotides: TGTGCCAGCAGCCCCCGATTGGGGGAGGGAAACACCATATATTTT.

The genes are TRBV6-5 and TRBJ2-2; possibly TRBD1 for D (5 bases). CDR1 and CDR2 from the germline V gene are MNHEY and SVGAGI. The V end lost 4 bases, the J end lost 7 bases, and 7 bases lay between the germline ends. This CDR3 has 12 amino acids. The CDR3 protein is CASSFQGGELFF. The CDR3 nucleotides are TGTGCCAGCAGTTTCCAGGGCGGGGAGCTGTTTTTT.

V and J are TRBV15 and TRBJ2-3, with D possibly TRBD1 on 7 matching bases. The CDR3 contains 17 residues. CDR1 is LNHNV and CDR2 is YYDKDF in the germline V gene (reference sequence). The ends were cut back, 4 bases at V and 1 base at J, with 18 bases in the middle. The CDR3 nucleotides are TGTGCCACCAGCACCTCGACCGGAGGGGGCCGCACAGATACGCAGTATTTT. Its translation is CATSTSTGGGRTDTQYF.

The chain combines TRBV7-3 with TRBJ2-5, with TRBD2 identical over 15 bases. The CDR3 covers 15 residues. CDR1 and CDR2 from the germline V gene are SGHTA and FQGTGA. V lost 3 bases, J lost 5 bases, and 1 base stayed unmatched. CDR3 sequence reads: CASSLGLAGGETQYF. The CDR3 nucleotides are TGTGCCAGCAGCTTGGGACTAGCGGGAGGTGAGACCCAGTACTTC.

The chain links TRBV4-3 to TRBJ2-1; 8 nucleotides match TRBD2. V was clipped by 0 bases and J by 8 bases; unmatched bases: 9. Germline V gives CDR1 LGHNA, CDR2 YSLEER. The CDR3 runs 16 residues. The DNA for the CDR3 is TGCGCCAGCAGCCAAGATGGACGGGAGGGCCTTGATGAGCAGTTCTTC. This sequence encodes CASSQDGREGLDEQFF.

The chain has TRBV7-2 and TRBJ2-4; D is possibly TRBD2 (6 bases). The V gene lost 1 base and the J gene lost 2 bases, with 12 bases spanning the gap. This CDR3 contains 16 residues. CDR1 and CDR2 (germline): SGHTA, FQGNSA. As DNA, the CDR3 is TGTGCCAGCAGCTTAGTGAGGGGAGGAACCAAAAACATTCAGTACTTC. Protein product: CASSLVRGGTKNIQYF. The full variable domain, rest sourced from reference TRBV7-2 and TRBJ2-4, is GAGVSQSPSNKVTEKGKDVELRCDPISGHTALYWYRQSLGQGLEFLIYFQGNSAPDKSGLPSDRFSAERTGGSVSTLTIQRTQQEDSAVYLCASSLVRGGTKNIQYFGAGTRLSVL.

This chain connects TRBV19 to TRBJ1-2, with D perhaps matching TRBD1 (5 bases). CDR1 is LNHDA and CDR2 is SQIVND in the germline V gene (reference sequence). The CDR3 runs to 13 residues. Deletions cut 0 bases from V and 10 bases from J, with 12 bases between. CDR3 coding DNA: TGTGCCAGTAGTATAGACCTTGGGGCGTTCTACACCTTC. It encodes CASSIDLGAFYTF.

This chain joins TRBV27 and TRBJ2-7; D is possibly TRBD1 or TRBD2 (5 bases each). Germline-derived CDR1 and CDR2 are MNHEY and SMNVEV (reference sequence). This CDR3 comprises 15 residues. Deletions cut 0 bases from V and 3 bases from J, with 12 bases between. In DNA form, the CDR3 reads TGTGCCAGCAGTTTATCGGGAGTGGGGCTCTACGAGCAGTACTTC. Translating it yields CASSLSGVGLYEQYF.

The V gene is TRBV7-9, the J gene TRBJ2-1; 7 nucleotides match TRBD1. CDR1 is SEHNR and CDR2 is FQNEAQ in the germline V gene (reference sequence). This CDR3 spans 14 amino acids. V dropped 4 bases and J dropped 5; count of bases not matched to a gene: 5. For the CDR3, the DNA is TGTGCCAGCAGCTCAATCGGGACAGACAATGAGCAGTTCTTC. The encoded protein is CASSSIGTDNEQFF. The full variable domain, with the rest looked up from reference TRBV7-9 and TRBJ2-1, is DTGVSQNPRHKITKRGQNVTFRCDPISEHNRLYWYRQTLGQGPEFLTYFQNEAQLEKSRLLSDRFSAERPKGSFSTLEIQRTEQGDSAMYLCASSSIGTDNEQFFGPGTRLTVL.

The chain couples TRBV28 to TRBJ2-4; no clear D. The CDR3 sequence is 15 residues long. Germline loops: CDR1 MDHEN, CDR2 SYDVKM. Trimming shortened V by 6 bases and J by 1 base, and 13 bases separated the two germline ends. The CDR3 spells CASRADHGAKNIQYF. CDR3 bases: TGTGCCAGCAGAGCCGATCATGGGGCCAAAAACATTCAGTACTTC.

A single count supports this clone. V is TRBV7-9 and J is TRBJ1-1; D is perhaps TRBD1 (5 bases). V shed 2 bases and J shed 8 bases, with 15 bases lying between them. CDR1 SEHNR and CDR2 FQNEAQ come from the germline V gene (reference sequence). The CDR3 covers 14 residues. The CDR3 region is CASSLSTGWTEAFF. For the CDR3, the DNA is TGTGCCAGCAGCTTATCTACAGGCTGGACCGAAGCTTTCTTT.

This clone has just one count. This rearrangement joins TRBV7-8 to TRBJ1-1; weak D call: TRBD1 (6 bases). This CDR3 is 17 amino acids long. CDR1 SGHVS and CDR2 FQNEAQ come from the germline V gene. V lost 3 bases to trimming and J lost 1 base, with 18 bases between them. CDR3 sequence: CASSLTGGTIGNTEAFF. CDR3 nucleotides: TGTGCCAGCAGCTTGACAGGCGGAACCATAGGGAACACTGAAGCTTTCTTT.

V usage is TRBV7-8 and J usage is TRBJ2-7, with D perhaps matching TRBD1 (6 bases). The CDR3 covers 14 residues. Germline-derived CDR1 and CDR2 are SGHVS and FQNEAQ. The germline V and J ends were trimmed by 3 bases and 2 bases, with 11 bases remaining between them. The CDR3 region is CASSFGAGAYEQYF. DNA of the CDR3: TGTGCCAGCAGCTTCGGGGCAGGGGCCTACGAGCAGTACTTC.

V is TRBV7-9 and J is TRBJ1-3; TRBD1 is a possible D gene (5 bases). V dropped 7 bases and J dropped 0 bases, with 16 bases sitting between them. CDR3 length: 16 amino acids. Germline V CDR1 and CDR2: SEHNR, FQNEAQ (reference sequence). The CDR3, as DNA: TGTGCCAGCACCCAAACTGGGACGAGCTCTGGAAACACCATATATTTT. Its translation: CASTQTGTSSGNTIYF.

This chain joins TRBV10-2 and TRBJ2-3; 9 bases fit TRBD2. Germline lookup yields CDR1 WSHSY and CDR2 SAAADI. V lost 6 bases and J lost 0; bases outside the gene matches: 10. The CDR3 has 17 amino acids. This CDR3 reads CASRDSTSGASTDTQYF. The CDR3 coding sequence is TGCGCCAGCAGGGATTCGACTAGCGGCGCTAGCACAGATACGCAGTATTTT.

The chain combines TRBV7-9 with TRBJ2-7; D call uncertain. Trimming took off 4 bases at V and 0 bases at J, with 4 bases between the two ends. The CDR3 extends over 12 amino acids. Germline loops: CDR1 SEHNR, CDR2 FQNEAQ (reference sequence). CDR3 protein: CASSWSSYEQYF. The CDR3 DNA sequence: TGTGCCAGCAGCTGGAGCTCCTACGAGCAGTACTTC.

CDR3 residues: CASSWTGSGNEQFF. The CDR3, as DNA: TGCGCCAGCAGCTGGACAGGGTCGGGCAATGAGCAGTTCTTC. The chain recombines TRBV5-1 with TRBJ2-1; TRBD1 matches at 8 bases. The CDR3 is made up of 14 amino acids. In germline, CDR1 is SGHRS, CDR2 YFSETQ. V shed 3 bases, J shed 6 bases, and the junction held 5 bases outside the gene matches.

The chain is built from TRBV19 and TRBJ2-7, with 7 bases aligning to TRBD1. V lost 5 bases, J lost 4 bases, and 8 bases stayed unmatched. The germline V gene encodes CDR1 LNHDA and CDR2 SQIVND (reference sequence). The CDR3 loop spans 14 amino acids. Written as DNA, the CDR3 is TGTGCCAGTAGTTATACAGGGGCGAGTTACGAGCAGTACTTC. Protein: CASSYTGASYEQYF.

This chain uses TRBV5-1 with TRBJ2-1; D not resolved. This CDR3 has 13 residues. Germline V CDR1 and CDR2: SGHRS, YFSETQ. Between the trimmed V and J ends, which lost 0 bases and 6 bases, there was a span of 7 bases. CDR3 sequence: CASSLAGSNEQFF. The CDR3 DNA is TGCGCCAGCAGCTTGGCCGGTTCCAATGAGCAGTTCTTC.

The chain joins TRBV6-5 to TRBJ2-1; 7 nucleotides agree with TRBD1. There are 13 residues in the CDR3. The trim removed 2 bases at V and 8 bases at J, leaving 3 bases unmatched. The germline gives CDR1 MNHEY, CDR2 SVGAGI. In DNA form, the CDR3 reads TGTGCCAGCAGTTACACAACAGGGGATGAGCAGTTCTTC. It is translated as CASSYTTGDEQFF.

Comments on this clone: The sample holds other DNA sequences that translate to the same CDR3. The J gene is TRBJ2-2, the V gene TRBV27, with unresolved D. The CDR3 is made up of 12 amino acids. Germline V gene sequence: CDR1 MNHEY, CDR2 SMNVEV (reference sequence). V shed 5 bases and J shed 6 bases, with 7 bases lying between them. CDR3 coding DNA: TGTGCCAGCAGTCTCGGTTCCGGGGAGCTGTTTTTT. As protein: CASSLGSGELFF.

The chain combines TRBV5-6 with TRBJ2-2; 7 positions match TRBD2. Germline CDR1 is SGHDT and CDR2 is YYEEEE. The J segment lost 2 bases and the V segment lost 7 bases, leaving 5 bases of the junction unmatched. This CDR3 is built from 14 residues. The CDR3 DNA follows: TGTGCCAGCCATACTAGCGACAACACCGGGGAGCTGTTTTTT. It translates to CASHTSDNTGELFF.

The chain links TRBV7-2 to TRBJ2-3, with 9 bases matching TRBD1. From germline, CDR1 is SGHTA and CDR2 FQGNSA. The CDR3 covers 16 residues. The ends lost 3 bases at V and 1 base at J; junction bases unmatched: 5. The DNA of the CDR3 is TGTGCCAGCAGCTTTACAGGGGGCGTCGGCACAGATACGCAGTATTTT. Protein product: CASSFTGGVGTDTQYF.

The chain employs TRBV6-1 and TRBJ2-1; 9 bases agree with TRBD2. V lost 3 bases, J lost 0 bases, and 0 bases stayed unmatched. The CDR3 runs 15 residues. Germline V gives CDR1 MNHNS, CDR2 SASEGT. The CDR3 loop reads CASSEGLASYNEQFF. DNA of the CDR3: TGTGCCAGCAGTGAGGGACTAGCCTCCTACAATGAGCAGTTCTTC.

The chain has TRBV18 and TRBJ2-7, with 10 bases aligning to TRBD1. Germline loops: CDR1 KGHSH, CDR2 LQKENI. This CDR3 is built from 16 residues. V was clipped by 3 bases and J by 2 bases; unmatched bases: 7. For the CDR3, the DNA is TGTGCCAGCTCACCCAAAGACAGGGGGCAGCCCTACGAGCAGTACTTC. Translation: CASSPKDRGQPYEQYF. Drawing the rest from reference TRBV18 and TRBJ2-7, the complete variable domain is NAGVMQNPRHLVRRRGQEARLRCSPMKGHSHVYWYRQLPEEGLKFMVYLQKENIIDESGMPKERFSAEFPKEGPSILRIQQVVRGDSAAYFCASSPKDRGQPYEQYFGPGTRLTVT.

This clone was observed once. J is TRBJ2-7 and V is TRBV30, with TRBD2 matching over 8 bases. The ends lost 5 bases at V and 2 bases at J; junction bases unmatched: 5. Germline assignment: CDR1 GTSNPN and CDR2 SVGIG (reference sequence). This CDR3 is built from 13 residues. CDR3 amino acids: CAWATAGAYEQYF. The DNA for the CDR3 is TGTGCCTGGGCTACAGCGGGAGCCTACGAGCAGTACTTC.